The rows below give T cell receptor beta chains drawn from one sample of a study of Ad26.COV2.S vaccination and SARS-CoV-2 variants. TCRdb keeps only in-frame clones here, not all; method: immunoSEQ multiplex PCR. Among some 320,000 clones listed, around 84% were seen once. The sample here was peripheral blood, taken in a trial of Ad26.COV2.S vaccine versus placebo. The receptors originated from a person aged 18-65 years who received the Ad26.COV2.S COVID-19 vaccine or a placebo. Both conserved end residues are part of each CDR3. The D gene is left open where the match is weak. Not every row has a clone size; where given, it reads once, few, many or a size class.

clone size: .; D gene: .; V gene: TRBV4-3; J gene: TRBJ1-3; CDR3 DNA: TGCGCCAGCAGCCAAGATCTTCTCAGGCGGAACACCATATATTTT; CDR3 protein: CASSQDLLRRNTIYF
clone size: once; D gene: .; V gene: TRBV4-1; J gene: TRBJ1-1; CDR3 DNA: TGCGCCAGCAGCCAAAGGGGTATGGGCACTGAAGCTTTCTTT; CDR3 protein: CASSQRGMGTEAFF
clone size: .; D gene: TRBD1; V gene: TRBV7-2; J gene: TRBJ2-5; CDR3 DNA: TGTGCCAGCAGCTTAGACAGGGGATGGAGAGAGACCCAGTACTTC; CDR3 protein: CASSLDRGWRETQYF
clone size: .; D gene: TRBD2; V gene: TRBV10-1; J gene: TRBJ2-3; CDR3 DNA: TGCGCCAGCAGTAGGACTAGCGGGGGGTTCACAGATACGCAGTATTTT; CDR3 protein: CASSRTSGGFTDTQYF
clone size: .; D gene: .; V gene: TRBV14; J gene: TRBJ1-5; CDR3 DNA: TGTGCCAGCAGCCAAGATGGGGGAGGAGGGCAGCCCCAGCATTTT; CDR3 protein: CASSQDGGGGQPQHF
clone size: .; D gene: .; V gene: TRBV7-2; J gene: TRBJ1-3; CDR3 DNA: TGTGCCAGCACCCAAAACCATGTCTCTGGAAACACCATATATTTT; CDR3 protein: CASTQNHVSGNTIYF
clone size: .; D gene: TRBD1; V gene: TRBV30; J gene: TRBJ1-1; CDR3 DNA: TGTGCCTGGAGAGGGACAGGGCTTTTCCCTGAAGCTTTCTTT; CDR3 protein: CAWRGTGLFPEAFF
clone size: .; D gene: .; V gene: TRBV19; J gene: TRBJ2-7; CDR3 DNA: TGTGCCAGTACTCTACTCCGGGACGTGAGCGAACAGTACTTC; CDR3 protein: CASTLLRDVSEQYF
clone size: .; D gene: .; V gene: TRBV6-6; J gene: TRBJ2-3; CDR3 DNA: TGTGCCAGCAGCCCACGCGATACGCAGTATTTT; CDR3 protein: CASSPRDTQYF
clone size: .; D gene: .; V gene: TRBV15; J gene: TRBJ1-5; CDR3 DNA: TGTGCCACCAGCAGAGTTCGGGGACCCAATCAGCCCCAGCATTTT; CDR3 protein: CATSRVRGPNQPQHF
clone size: .; D gene: .; V gene: TRBV18; J gene: TRBJ1-5; CDR3 DNA: TGTGCCAGCTCACTTGCGGACCTAAATCAGCCCCAGCATTTT; CDR3 protein: CASSLADLNQPQHF
clone size: .; D gene: .; V gene: TRBV30; J gene: TRBJ2-3; CDR3 DNA: TGTGCCTGGAGTGTACGGGAGAGAGATACGCAGTATTTT; CDR3 protein: CAWSVRERDTQYF
clone size: .; D gene: TRBD1; V gene: TRBV5-1; J gene: TRBJ2-3; CDR3 DNA: TGCGCCAGCAGCTCGGGACAGTTCAGGGATACGCAGTATTTT; CDR3 protein: CASSSGQFRDTQYF
clone size: once; D gene: .; V gene: TRBV19; J gene: TRBJ1-5; CDR3 DNA: TGTGCCAGTAGTATTTCGGGGGTTGGCCAGCCCCAGCATTTT; CDR3 protein: CASSISGVGQPQHF
clone size: .; D gene: TRBD1; V gene: TRBV25-1; J gene: TRBJ2-3; CDR3 DNA: TGTGCCAGCAGTGAATATCAGGGGGCGAGCACAGATACGCAGTATTTT; CDR3 protein: CASSEYQGASTDTQYF
clone size: .; D gene: .; V gene: TRBV5-4; J gene: TRBJ1-4; CDR3 DNA: TGTGCCAGCAGCTTAGGACCGACTAATGAAAAACTGTTTTTT; CDR3 protein: CASSLGPTNEKLFF
clone size: .; D gene: .; V gene: TRBV5-1; J gene: TRBJ2-2; CDR3 DNA: TGCGCCAGCAGCTTGGCTGGAGGGGGCCTAACCACCGGGGAGCTGTTTTTT; CDR3 protein: CASSLAGGGLTTGELFF
clone size: .; D gene: .; V gene: TRBV19; J gene: TRBJ1-2; CDR3 DNA: TGTGCCAGTGCGAATACCTCCAGGGCTGGCTACACCTTC; CDR3 protein: CASANTSRAGYTF
clone size: few; D gene: TRBD1; V gene: TRBV7-8; J gene: TRBJ2-7; CDR3 DNA: TGTGCCAGCAGCTCGGGACGGTACAGGGGGAAATACGAGCAGTACTTC; CDR3 protein: CASSSGRYRGKYEQYF
clone size: .; D gene: .; V gene: TRBV6-2/TRBV6-3; J gene: TRBJ1-5; CDR3 DNA: TGTGCCAGCAGTTACGGGCATTTCGGACAGCCCCAGCATTTT; CDR3 protein: CASSYGHFGQPQHF
clone size: .; D gene: TRBD1; V gene: TRBV3-1/TRBV3-2; J gene: TRBJ2-2; CDR3 DNA: TGTGCCAGCAGCCAGCGGACAGGGACCAACACCGGGGAGCTGTTTTTT; CDR3 protein: CASSQRTGTNTGELFF
clone size: few; D gene: .; V gene: TRBV25-1; J gene: TRBJ1-1; CDR3 DNA: TGTGCCAGCAGGGCGGCAGGGTCGTTAGTTGAAGCTTTCTTT; CDR3 protein: CASRAAGSLVEAFF
clone size: .; D gene: .; V gene: TRBV5-1; J gene: TRBJ1-3; CDR3 DNA: TGCGCCAGCAGCTTGGGCAGCCACTCTGGAAACACCATATATTTT; CDR3 protein: CASSLGSHSGNTIYF
clone size: few; D gene: .; V gene: TRBV11-3; J gene: TRBJ2-2; CDR3 DNA: TGTGCCAGCAGCCCCGGGGTTAACACCGGGGAGCTGTTTTTT; CDR3 protein: CASSPGVNTGELFF
clone size: .; D gene: .; V gene: TRBV18; J gene: TRBJ2-5; CDR3 DNA: TGTGCCAGCTCACCAGTGACTCCGACATGGGAGACCCAGTACTTC; CDR3 protein: CASSPVTPTWETQYF
clone size: .; D gene: .; V gene: TRBV3-1/TRBV3-2; J gene: TRBJ1-1; CDR3 DNA: TGTGCCAGCAGCCCCCGGGGTGCTGAAGCTTTCTTT; CDR3 protein: CASSPRGAEAFF
clone size: .; D gene: TRBD1; V gene: TRBV6-5; J gene: TRBJ1-1; CDR3 DNA: TGTGCCAGCAGTTACGAGGCAGGGGGGAACACTGAAGCTTTCTTT; CDR3 protein: CASSYEAGGNTEAFF
clone size: few; D gene: .; V gene: TRBV6-1; J gene: TRBJ1-2; CDR3 DNA: TGTGCCAGCAGTGAATCAACAGGGCGGGGCGGCTACACCTTC; CDR3 protein: CASSESTGRGGYTF
clone size: .; D gene: .; V gene: TRBV5-1; J gene: TRBJ2-2; CDR3 DNA: TGCGCCAGCAGCAACCAATTGACAGGTCGGACCGGGGAGCTGTTTTTT; CDR3 protein: CASSNQLTGRTGELFF
clone size: .; D gene: TRBD1; V gene: TRBV18; J gene: TRBJ1-6; CDR3 DNA: TGTGCCAGCTCACCCTCAAGTCCCGGGACAGATTCACCCCTCCACTTT; CDR3 protein: CASSPSSPGTDSPLHF
clone size: .; D gene: .; V gene: TRBV9; J gene: TRBJ1-6; CDR3 DNA: TGTGCCAGCAGGCAATCCGGGACTTCCAATTCACCCCTCCACTTT; CDR3 protein: CASRQSGTSNSPLHF
clone size: .; D gene: .; V gene: TRBV5-4; J gene: TRBJ2-1; CDR3 DNA: TGTGCCAGCAGCTCCCCCCGGGACAAGTACAATGAGCAGTTCTTC; CDR3 protein: CASSSPRDKYNEQFF
clone size: .; D gene: TRBD1; V gene: TRBV7-9; J gene: TRBJ2-1; CDR3 DNA: TGTGCCAGCAGCCCCAGACAGGGTCTAGGCTCCTACAATGAGCAGTTCTTC; CDR3 protein: CASSPRQGLGSYNEQFF
clone size: .; D gene: .; V gene: TRBV30; J gene: TRBJ1-1; CDR3 DNA: TGTGCCTGGAATCACGCCCGGGACACTGAAGCTTTCTTT; CDR3 protein: CAWNHARDTEAFF
clone size: .; D gene: .; V gene: TRBV7-2; J gene: TRBJ1-1; CDR3 DNA: TGTGCCAGCAGCTTAGGGGTATACACTGAAGCTTTCTTT; CDR3 protein: CASSLGVYTEAFF
clone size: .; D gene: TRBD2; V gene: TRBV3-1/TRBV3-2; J gene: TRBJ2-7; CDR3 DNA: TGTGCCAGCAGCCTGAACCCTCGGACTAGCGGCTCCTACGAGCAGTACTTC; CDR3 protein: CASSLNPRTSGSYEQYF
clone size: .; D gene: .; V gene: TRBV18; J gene: TRBJ1-4; CDR3 DNA: TGTGCCAGCTCACCCCAGCGGGATACTGCAACTAATGAAAAACTGTTTTTT; CDR3 protein: CASSPQRDTATNEKLFF
clone size: .; D gene: TRBD2; V gene: TRBV9; J gene: TRBJ2-7; CDR3 DNA: TGTGCCAGCAGCGTCAGCGGGGGCCCGGGGCACGAGCAGTACTTC; CDR3 protein: CASSVSGGPGHEQYF
clone size: .; D gene: .; V gene: TRBV27; J gene: TRBJ1-4; CDR3 DNA: TGTGCCAGCAGTCTTGAAGGGCCGGGACAAAAACTGTTTTTT; CDR3 protein: CASSLEGPGQKLFF
clone size: once; D gene: .; V gene: TRBV28; J gene: TRBJ1-1; CDR3 DNA: TGTGCCAGCAAAGGTCGGGGGAACACTGAAGCTTTCTTT; CDR3 protein: CASKGRGNTEAFF
clone size: .; D gene: .; V gene: TRBV6-5; J gene: TRBJ1-2; CDR3 DNA: TGTGCCAGCAGGGCCGGGACTTTCTATGGCTACACCTTC; CDR3 protein: CASRAGTFYGYTF
clone size: .; D gene: TRBD2; V gene: TRBV29-1; J gene: TRBJ2-5; CDR3 DNA: TGCAGCGTCCGACTAGCCGGAGAGACCCAGTACTTC; CDR3 protein: CSVRLAGETQYF
clone size: .; D gene: .; V gene: TRBV5-1; J gene: TRBJ1-5; CDR3 DNA: TGCGCCAGCAGCCCGGGTGACAGTAACAATCAGCCCCAGCATTTT; CDR3 protein: CASSPGDSNNQPQHF
clone size: .; D gene: .; V gene: TRBV5-4; J gene: TRBJ1-1; CDR3 DNA: TGTGCCAGCAGCTTGGGGCCGGGCAGTCCGAACACTGAAGCTTTCTTT; CDR3 protein: CASSLGPGSPNTEAFF
clone size: .; D gene: TRBD1; V gene: TRBV19; J gene: TRBJ1-1; CDR3 DNA: TGTGCCAGTAGTATAAGGACAGGGGTGAACACTGAAGCTTTCTTT; CDR3 protein: CASSIRTGVNTEAFF
clone size: .; D gene: .; V gene: TRBV10-1; J gene: TRBJ2-7; CDR3 DNA: TGCGCCAGCAGTGAGTCAGACCTCTCCTACGAGCAGTACTTC; CDR3 protein: CASSESDLSYEQYF
clone size: .; D gene: .; V gene: TRBV18; J gene: TRBJ1-2; CDR3 DNA: TGTGCCAGCTCACCAGGACTAGACCAGCGAGGTGTCTATGGCTACACCTTC; CDR3 protein: CASSPGLDQRGVYGYTF
clone size: .; D gene: .; V gene: TRBV27; J gene: TRBJ1-2; CDR3 DNA: TGTGCCAGCACCCGAGGAGGGGGTGGTGGCTACACCTTC; CDR3 protein: CASTRGGGGGYTF
clone size: once; D gene: TRBD2; V gene: TRBV4-1; J gene: TRBJ2-5; CDR3 DNA: TGCGCCAGCAGCCAAGCCCGATCCCCAGGACTAGCGGGAGGAGAGACCCAGTACTTC; CDR3 protein: CASSQARSPGLAGGETQYF
clone size: .; D gene: TRBD1; V gene: TRBV5-4; J gene: TRBJ1-5; CDR3 DNA: TGTGCCAGCAGCTTAGGAGGACAGGGCCCTTCCAATCAGCCCCAGCATTTT; CDR3 protein: CASSLGGQGPSNQPQHF